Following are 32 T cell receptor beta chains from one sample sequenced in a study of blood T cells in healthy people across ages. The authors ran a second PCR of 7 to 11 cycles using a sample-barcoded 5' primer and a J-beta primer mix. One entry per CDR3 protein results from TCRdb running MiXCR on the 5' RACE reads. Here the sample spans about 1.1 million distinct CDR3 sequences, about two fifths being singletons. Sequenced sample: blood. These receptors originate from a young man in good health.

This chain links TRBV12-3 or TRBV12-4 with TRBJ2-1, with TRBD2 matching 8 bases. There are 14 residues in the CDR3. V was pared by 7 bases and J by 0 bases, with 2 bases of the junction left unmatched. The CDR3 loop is CASISGSSYNEQFF. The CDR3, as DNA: TGTGCCAGCATAAGCGGGAGCTCCTACAATGAGCAGTTCTTC.

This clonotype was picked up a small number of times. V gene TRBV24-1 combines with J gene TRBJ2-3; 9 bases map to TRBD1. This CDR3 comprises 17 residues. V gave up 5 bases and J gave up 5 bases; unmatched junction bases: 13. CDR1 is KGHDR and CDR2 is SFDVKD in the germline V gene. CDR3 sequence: CATSVSTRDRAGDTQYF. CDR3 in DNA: TGTGCCACCAGTGTCTCGACTCGGGACAGGGCTGGAGATACGCAGTATTTT.

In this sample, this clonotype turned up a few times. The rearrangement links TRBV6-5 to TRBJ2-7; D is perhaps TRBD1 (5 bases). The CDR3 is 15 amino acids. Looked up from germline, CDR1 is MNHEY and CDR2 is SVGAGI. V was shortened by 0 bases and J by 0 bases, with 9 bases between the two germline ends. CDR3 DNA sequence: TGTGCCAGCAGTTACTCAGGGGCTGGCTCCTACGAGCAGTACTTC. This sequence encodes CASSYSGAGSYEQYF.

CDR3: CASSGQKNTEAFF. The CDR3 nucleotides read TGTGCCAGTAGTGGACAGAAGAACACTGAAGCTTTCTTT. The V and J genes are TRBV19 and TRBJ1-1, with TRBD1 as a possible D gene (6 bases). Germline V CDR1 and CDR2: LNHDA, SQIVND (reference sequence). This CDR3 has 13 amino acids. V was clipped by 5 bases and J by 1 base, with 8 bases between them. Together with reference TRBV19 and TRBJ1-1, the CDR3 gives the full variable domain: DGGITQSPKYLFRKEGQNVTLSCEQNLNHDAMYWYRQDPGQGLRLIYYSQIVNDFQKGDIAEGYSVSREKKESFPLTVTSAQKNPTAFYLCASSGQKNTEAFFGQGTRLTVV.

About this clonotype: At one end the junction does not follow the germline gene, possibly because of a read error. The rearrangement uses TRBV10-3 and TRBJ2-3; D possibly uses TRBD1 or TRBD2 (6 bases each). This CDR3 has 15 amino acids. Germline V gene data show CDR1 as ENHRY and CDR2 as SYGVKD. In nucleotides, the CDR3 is TGTGCCACCAGTGGGACACCGGGAGACACAGATACGCAGTATTTT. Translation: CATSGTPGDTDTQYF.

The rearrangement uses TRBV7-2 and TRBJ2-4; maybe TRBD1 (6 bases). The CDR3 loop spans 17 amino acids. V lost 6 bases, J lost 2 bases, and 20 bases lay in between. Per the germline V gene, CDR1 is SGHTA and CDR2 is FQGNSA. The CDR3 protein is CASSVEAGVVTKNIQYF. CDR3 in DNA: TGTGCCAGCAGTGTAGAGGCAGGGGTGGTAACCAAAAACATTCAGTACTTC.

CDR3 amino acids: CASSFSPDNEKLFF. The CDR3 coding sequence is TGTGCCAGCAGTTTTTCCCCCGATAATGAAAAACTGTTTTTT. This chain joins TRBV28 and TRBJ1-4; D remains unclear. Trimming shortened V by 3 bases and J by 4 bases, and 9 bases separated the two germline ends. Germline V lookup: CDR1 MDHEN, CDR2 SYDVKM. This CDR3 region has 14 residues.

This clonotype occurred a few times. The CDR3 protein is CASSPGPEAFF. DNA of the CDR3: TGTGCCAGCAGTCCAGGGCCTGAAGCTTTCTTT. This sequence joins TRBV12-3 or TRBV12-4 and TRBJ1-1, with D perhaps TRBD1 (5 bases). The V end lost 5 bases, the J end lost 6 bases, and 7 bases lay between the germline ends. This CDR3 comprises 11 residues.

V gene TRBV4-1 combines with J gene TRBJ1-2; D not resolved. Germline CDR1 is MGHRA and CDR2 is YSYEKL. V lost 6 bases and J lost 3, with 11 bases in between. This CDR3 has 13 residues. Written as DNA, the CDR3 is TGCGCCAGCAGTGTACGGGAGGACTATGGCTACACCTTC. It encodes CASSVREDYGYTF.

CDR3 nucleotides: TGTGCCAGCAGTCCGAGGGACGGCCAAGAGACCCAGTACTTC. Its translation is CASSPRDGQETQYF. V is TRBV12-3 or TRBV12-4 and J is TRBJ2-5; either TRBD1 or TRBD2 may supply D (5 bases each). The CDR3 is 14 amino acids. Between the trimmed V and J ends, which lost 5 bases and 1 base, there was a span of 11 bases.

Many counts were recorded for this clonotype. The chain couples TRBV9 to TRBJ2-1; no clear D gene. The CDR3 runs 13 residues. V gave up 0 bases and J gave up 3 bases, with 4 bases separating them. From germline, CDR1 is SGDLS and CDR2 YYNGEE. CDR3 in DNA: TGTGCCAGCAGCGTAGGGGTCTACAATGAGCAGTTCTTC. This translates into CASSVGVYNEQFF.

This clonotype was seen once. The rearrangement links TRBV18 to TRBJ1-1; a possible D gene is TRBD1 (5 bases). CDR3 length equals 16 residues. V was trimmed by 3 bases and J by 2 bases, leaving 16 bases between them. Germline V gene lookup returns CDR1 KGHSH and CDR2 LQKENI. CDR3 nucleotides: TGTGCCAGCTCACCCGGGACCTTACAAGTTAACACTGAAGCTTTCTTT. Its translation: CASSPGTLQVNTEAFF.

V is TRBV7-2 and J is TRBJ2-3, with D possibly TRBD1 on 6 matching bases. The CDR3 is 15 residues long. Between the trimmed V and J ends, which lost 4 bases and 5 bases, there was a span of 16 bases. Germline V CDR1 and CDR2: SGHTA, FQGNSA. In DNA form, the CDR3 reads TGTGCCAGCAGCTCCCTCAGGGGTCGGGTAGATACGCAGTATTTT. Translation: CASSSLRGRVDTQYF.

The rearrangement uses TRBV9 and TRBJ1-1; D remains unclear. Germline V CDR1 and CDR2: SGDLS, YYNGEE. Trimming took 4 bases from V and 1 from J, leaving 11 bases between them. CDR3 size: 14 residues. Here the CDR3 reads CASSPEIRNTEAFF. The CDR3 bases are TGTGCCAGCAGCCCAGAAATAAGGAACACTGAAGCTTTCTTT. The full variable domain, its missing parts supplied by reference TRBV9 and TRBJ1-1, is DSGVTQTPKHLITATGQRVTLRCSPRSGDLSVYWYQQSLDQGLQFLIQYYNGEERAKGNILERFSAQQFPDLHSELNLSSLELGDSALYFCASSPEIRNTEAFFGQGTRLTVV.

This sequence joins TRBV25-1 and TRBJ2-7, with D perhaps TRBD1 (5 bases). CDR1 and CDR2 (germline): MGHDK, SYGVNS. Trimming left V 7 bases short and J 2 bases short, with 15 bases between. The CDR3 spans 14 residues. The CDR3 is CASTEGDETYEQYF. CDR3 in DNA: TGTGCCAGCACCGAAGGGGATGAAACCTACGAGCAGTACTTC.

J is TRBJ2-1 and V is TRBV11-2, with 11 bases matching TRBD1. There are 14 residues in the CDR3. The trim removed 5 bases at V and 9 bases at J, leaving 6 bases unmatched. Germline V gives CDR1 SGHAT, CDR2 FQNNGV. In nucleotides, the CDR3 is TGTGCCAGCAGCGCGGGACAGGGGGGAACTGAGCAGTTCTTC. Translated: CASSAGQGGTEQFF.

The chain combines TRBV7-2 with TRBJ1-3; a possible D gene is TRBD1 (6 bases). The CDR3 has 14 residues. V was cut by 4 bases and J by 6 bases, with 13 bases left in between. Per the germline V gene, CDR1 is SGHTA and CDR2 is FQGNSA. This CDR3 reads CASSSSGEANTIYF. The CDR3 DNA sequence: TGTGCCAGCAGCTCCTCAGGGGAGGCAAACACCATATATTTT.

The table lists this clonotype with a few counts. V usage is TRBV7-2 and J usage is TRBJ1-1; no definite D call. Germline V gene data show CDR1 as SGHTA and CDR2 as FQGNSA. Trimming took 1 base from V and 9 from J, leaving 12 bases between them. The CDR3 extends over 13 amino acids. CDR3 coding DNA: TGTGCCAGCAGCTTAGGACCGAGAATAAAAGCTTTCTTT. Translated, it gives CASSLGPRIKAFF. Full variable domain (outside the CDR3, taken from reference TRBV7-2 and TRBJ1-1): GAGVSQSPSNKVTEKGKDVELRCDPISGHTALYWYRQSLGQGLEFLIYFQGNSAPDKSGLPSDRFSAERTGGSVSTLTIQRTQQEDSAVYLCASSLGPRIKAFFGQGTRLTVV.

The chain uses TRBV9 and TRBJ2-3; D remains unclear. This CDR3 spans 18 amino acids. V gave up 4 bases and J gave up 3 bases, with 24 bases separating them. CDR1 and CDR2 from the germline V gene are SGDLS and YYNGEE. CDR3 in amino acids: CASSPRSEARRATDTQYF. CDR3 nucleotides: TGTGCCAGCAGCCCCCGTTCCGAGGCTAGGAGAGCAACAGATACGCAGTATTTT.

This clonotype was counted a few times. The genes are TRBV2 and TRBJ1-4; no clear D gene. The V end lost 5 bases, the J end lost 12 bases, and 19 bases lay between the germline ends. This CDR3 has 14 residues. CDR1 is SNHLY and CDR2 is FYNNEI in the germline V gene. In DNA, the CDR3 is TGTGCCAGCAGTCCTGGGCCCGGGAATGGGGAACTGTTTTTT. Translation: CASSPGPGNGELFF.

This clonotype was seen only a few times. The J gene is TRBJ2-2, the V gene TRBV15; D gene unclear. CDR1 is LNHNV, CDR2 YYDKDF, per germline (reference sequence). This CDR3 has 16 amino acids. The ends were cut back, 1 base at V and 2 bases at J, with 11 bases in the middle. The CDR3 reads CATSRVAGLNTGELFF. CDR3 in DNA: TGTGCCACCAGCAGAGTTGCAGGCCTAAACACCGGGGAGCTGTTTTTT.

The CDR3 sequence: CASSQNRYEAFF. DNA for the CDR3: TGTGCCAGCAGCCAAAACCGCTATGAAGCTTTCTTT. This chain connects TRBV3-1 to TRBJ1-1; D gene ambiguous. Deletions cut 2 bases from V and 7 bases from J, with 8 bases between. Germline CDR1 LGHDT, CDR2 YNNKEL (reference sequence). This CDR3 is built from 12 residues.

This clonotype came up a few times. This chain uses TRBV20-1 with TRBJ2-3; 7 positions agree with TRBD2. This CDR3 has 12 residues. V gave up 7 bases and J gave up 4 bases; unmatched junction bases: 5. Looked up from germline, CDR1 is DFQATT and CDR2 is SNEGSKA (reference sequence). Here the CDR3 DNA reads TGCAGTGAAGCGGGGCCACCAGATACGCAGTATTTT. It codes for CSEAGPPDTQYF.

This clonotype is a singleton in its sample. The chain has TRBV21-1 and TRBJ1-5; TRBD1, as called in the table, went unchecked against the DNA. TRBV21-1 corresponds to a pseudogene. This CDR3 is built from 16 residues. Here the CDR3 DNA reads TGTGCCAGCAGCAAAGGGCCAGGGGGCGATGATAAGCCCCAGCATTTT. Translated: CASSKGPGGDDKPQHF.

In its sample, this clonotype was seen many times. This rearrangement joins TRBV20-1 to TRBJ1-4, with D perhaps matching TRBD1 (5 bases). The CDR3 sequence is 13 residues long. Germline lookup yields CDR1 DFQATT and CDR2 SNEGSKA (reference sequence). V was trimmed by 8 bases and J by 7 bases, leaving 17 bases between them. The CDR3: CSTSGGVAEKLFF. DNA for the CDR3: TGCAGTACCAGTGGAGGGGTGGCTGAAAAACTGTTTTTT.

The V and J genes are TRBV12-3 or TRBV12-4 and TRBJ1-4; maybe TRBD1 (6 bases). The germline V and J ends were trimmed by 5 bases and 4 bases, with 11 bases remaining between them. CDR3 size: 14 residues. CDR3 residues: CASSPQGNNEKLFF. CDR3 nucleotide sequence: TGTGCCAGCAGTCCTCAGGGGAATAATGAAAAACTGTTTTTT.

This CDR3 is CAWSDGRDEGEQFF. The CDR3 coding sequence is TGTGCCTGGAGTGACGGTAGGGATGAAGGTGAGCAGTTCTTC. The J gene is TRBJ2-1, the V gene TRBV30; unclear D gene. Germline V lookup: CDR1 GTSNPN, CDR2 SVGIG (reference sequence). The CDR3 spans 14 residues. The V end was cut by 1 base, the J end by 9 bases, with 16 bases between.

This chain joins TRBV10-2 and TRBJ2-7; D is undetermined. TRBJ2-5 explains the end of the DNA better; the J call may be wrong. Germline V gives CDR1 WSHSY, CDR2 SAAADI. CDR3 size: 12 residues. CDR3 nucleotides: TGCGCCAGCAGTACAGCTCGGAAGACCCAGTACTTC. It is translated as CASSTARKTQYF.

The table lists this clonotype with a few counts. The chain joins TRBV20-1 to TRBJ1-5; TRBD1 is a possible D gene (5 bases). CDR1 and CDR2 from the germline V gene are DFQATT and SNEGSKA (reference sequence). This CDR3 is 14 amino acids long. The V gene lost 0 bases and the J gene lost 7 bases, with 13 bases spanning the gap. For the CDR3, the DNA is TGCAGTGCTAGAGATGGGGGTGTGGGACAGCCCCAGCATTTT. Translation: CSARDGGVGQPQHF.

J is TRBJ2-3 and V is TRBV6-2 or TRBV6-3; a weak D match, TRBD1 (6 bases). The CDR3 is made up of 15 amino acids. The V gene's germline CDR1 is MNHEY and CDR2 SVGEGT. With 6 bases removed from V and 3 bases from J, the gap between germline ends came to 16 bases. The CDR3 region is CASSRRGSGTDTQYF. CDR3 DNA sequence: TGTGCCAGCAGCCGAAGGGGGAGTGGTACAGATACGCAGTATTTT.

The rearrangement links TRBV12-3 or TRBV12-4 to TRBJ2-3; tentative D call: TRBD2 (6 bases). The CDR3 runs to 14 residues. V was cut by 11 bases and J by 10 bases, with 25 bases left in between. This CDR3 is CASRRGLGSYAQYF. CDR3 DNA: TGTGCCTCAAGGCGGGGACTGGGATCTTATGCGCAGTATTTT.

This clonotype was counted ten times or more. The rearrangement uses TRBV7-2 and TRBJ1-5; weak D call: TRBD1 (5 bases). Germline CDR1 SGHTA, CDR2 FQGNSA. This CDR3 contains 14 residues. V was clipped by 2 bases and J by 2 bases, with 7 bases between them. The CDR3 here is CASSLRGGNQPQHF. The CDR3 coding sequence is TGTGCCAGCAGCTTAAGGGGTGGCAATCAGCCCCAGCATTTT.